One T cell receptor beta chain is described in this entry. Its antigen is as yet unknown. This CDR3 has 14 amino acids. Germline CDR1 MDHEN, CDR2 SYDVKM. Between the trimmed V and J ends, which lost 6 bases and 1 base, there was a span of 12 bases. Every PCR was spiked with synthetic TCR analog templates. Some clones are missing from TCRdb's copy, which holds only in-frame ones; the method was immunoSEQ multiplex PCR. The sample has under 90,000 clones, roughly nine tenths seen once. This sample was taken from a study of PD-L1 blockade in urothelial cancer. Study in general: Each participant's history included 0 to 3 prior chemotherapy regimens. General study points: It was durable-benefit patients whose tumor-associated blood clones expanded more at 3 weeks.

Source: PBMCs, taken around atezolizumab (anti-PD-L1) treatment. This TCR came from a man in his 60s with urothelial cancer. This chain joins TRBV28 and TRBJ2-5, with a tentative D call TRBD2 (5 bases). The DNA of the CDR3 is TGTGCCAGCAGCGGTGGCGAGGGCCAAGAGACCCAGTACTTC. Translating gives CASSGGEGQETQYF.